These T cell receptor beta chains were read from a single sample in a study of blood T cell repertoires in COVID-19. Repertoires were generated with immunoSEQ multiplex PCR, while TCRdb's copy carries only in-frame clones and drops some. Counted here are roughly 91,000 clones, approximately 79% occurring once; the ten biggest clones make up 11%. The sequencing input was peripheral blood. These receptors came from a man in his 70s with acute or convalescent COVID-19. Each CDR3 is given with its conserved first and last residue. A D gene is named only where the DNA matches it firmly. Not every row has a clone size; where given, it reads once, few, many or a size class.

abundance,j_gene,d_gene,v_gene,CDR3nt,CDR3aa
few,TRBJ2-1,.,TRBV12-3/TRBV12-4,TGTGCCAGCAGTTTAGCGCCCGGGGGACCCATCTTC,CASSLAPGGPIF
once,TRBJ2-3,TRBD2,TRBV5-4,TGTGCCAGCAGCCCCGTCCTAGCGGGGGGGCCAGATACGCAGTATTTT,CASSPVLAGGPDTQYF
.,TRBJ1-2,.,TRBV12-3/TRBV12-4,TGTGCCAGCAGAACAGCTGGATCCTATGGCTACACCTTC,CASRTAGSYGYTF
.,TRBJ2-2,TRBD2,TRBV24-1,TGTGCCACCAGTGGACTAGCGGGGGGGCCTAACACCGGGGAGCTGTTTTTT,CATSGLAGGPNTGELFF
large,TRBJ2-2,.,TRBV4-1,TGCGCCAGCAGCACTCCGGGACAGAACACCGGGGAGCTGTTTTTT,CASSTPGQNTGELFF
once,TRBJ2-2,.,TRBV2,TGTGCCAGCAGCCCCCAGGGGTTCACCGGGGAGCTGTTTTTT,CASSPQGFTGELFF
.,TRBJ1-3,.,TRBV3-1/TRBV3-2,TGTGCCAGCAGCCAACGAGGGCGGAGCTCTGGAAACACCATATATTTT,CASSQRGRSSGNTIYF
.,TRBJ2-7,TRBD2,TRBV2,TGTGCCAGCAGTGATCCTAGCGGGGGGTCCTACGAGCAGTACTTC,CASSDPSGGSYEQYF
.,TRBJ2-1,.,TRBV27,TGTGCCAGCAGTTTATCGAGGGACTTCTACAATGAGCAGTTCTTC,CASSLSRDFYNEQFF
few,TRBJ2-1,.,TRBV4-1,TGCGCCAGCAGCCAAGATCCGTGGGAGAGCTCCTACAATGAGCAGTTCTTC,CASSQDPWESSYNEQFF
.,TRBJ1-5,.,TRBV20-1,TGCAGTGCTAGTAGGGCAGGGGAAGACAGCAATCAGCCCCAGCATTTT,CSASRAGEDSNQPQHF
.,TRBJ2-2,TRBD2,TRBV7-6,TGTGCCAGCAGCTTAGGTAGCGGGGGAACCACCGGGGAGCTGTTTTTT,CASSLGSGGTTGELFF
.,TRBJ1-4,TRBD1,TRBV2,TGTGCCAGCAGGGACAGGGGTGAAAAACTGTTTTTT,CASRDRGEKLFF
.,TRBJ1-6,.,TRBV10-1,TGCGCCAGCAGCGACGGCCTAGCGGGTAATTCACCCCTCCACTTT,CASSDGLAGNSPLHF
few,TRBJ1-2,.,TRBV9,TGTGCCAGCAGCGCCTCCACGGTATACTATGGCTACACCTTC,CASSASTVYYGYTF
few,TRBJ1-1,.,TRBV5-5,TGTGCCAGCAGCCGACGGTGGGGAGAGGACACTGAAGCTTTCTTT,CASSRRWGEDTEAFF
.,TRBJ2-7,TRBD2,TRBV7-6,TGTGCCAGCAGCTTAGTAACCGGGGGGAAGAACGAGCAGTACTTC,CASSLVTGGKNEQYF
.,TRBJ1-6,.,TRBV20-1,TGCAGTGTTAGGGGAGGGCCCCTCCACTTT,CSVRGGPLHF
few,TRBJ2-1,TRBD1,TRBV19,TGTGCCAGTAGTAAACAGGGGGCGCTGGGCAATGAGCAGTTCTTC,CASSKQGALGNEQFF
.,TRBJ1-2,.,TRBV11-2,TGTGCCAGCAGCTTAGATGGACAGTTCTATGGCTACACCTTC,CASSLDGQFYGYTF
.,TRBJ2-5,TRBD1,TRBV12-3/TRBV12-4,TGTGCCAGCAGCCCGACAGGGGGGGAGACCCAGTACTTC,CASSPTGGETQYF
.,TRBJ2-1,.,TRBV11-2,TGTGCCAGTTCCTCGGGTATGAATGAGCAGTTCTTC,CASSSGMNEQFF
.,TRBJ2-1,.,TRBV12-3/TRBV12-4,TGTGCCAGCAGTTTGGCGGACAATGAGCAGTTCTTC,CASSLADNEQFF
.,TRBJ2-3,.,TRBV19,TGTGCCAGTAGTCCCCACACCTCCACAGATACGCAGTATTTT,CASSPHTSTDTQYF
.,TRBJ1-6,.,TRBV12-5,TGTGCTAGTGGTTTGGTAGTAGGGGTTAATTCACCCCTCCACTTT,CASGLVVGVNSPLHF
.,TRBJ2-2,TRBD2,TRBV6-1,TGTGCCAGCAGTGAAGTTCCCAGCGGGGGGTACACCGGGGAGCTGTTTTTT,CASSEVPSGGYTGELFF
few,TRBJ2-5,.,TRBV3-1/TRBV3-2,TGTGCCAGCAGCGGCGACGATCGAGGGTCCGAGACCCAGTACTTC,CASSGDDRGSETQYF
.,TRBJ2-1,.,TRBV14,TGTGCCAGCAGCCAAGGGGCCAGGGATAATGAGCAGTTCTTC,CASSQGARDNEQFF
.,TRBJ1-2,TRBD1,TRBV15,TGTGCCACCAGCAGGGCCGGACAGGGCCACTATGGCTACACCTTC,CATSRAGQGHYGYTF
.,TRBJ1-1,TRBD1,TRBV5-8,TGTGCCAGCAGGAAGACAGGGGCGACTGAAGCTTTCTTT,CASRKTGATEAFF
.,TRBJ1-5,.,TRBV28,TGTGCCAGCAGTTTGAACGGTTTCCGGCCCCAGCATTTT,CASSLNGFRPQHF
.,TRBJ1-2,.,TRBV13,TGTGCCAGCAGCTTAGCGGGGGGATATGGCTACACCTTC,CASSLAGGYGYTF
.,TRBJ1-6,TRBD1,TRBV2,TGTGCCAGCAGTGAGGGACAGGCTTCACCCCTCCACTTT,CASSEGQASPLHF
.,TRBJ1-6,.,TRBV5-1,TGCGCCAGCAGCTCCAATGGTGGGGCCCATAATTCACCCCTCCACTTT,CASSSNGGAHNSPLHF
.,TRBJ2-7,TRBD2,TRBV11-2,TGTGCCAGCAGCTCCCCGGGGGGTTACGAGCAGTACTTC,CASSSPGGYEQYF
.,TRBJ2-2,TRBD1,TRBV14,TGTGCCAGCAGCAAAGGACAGGGCCTCACCGGGGAGCTGTTTTTT,CASSKGQGLTGELFF
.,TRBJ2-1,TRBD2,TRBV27,TGTGCCAGCAGTTTGGGGGCTAGCGGGGGGACCACGGGGGAGCAGTTCTTC,CASSLGASGGTTGEQFF
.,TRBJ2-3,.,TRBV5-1,TGCGCCAGCAGCTTGGACAGGGAGGGGGATACGCAGTATTTT,CASSLDREGDTQYF
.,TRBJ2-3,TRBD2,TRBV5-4,TGTGCCAGCAGCTCGGCTAGCGGGGGCACAGATACGCAGTATTTT,CASSSASGGTDTQYF
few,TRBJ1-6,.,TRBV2,TGTGCCAGCAAACACGGGAGCTCCTATAATTCACCCCTCCACTTT,CASKHGSSYNSPLHF
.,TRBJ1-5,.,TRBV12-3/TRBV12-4,TGTGCCAGCAGTTCCACTTATCAGCCCCAGCATTTT,CASSSTYQPQHF
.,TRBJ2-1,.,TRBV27,TGTGCCAGCAGTTTAGGCGGACTTCCCGGTATCGATGAGCAGTTCTTC,CASSLGGLPGIDEQFF
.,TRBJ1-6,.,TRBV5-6,TGTGCCAGCAGTCAACAGGGTTACGGTTCACCCCTCCACTTT,CASSQQGYGSPLHF
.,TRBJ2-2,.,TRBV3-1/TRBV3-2,TGTGCCAGCAGCCAAGTGGTCAGGGTCGGGGAGCTGTTTTTT,CASSQVVRVGELFF
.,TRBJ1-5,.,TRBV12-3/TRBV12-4,TGTGCCAGCAGGCGCTATCTCGGGCCCCAGCATTTT,CASRRYLGPQHF
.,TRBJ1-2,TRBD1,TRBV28,TGTGCCAGCAGTTTAGGACAGGGGGCAAGCTACACCTTC,CASSLGQGASYTF
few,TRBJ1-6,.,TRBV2,TGTGCCAGCAGCAACGCGGGCGAAATGGGTTCCTCACCCCTCCACTTT,CASSNAGEMGSSPLHF
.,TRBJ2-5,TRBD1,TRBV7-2,TGTGCCAGCAGCCGGGACAGGGGGCGACAAGAGACCCAGTACTTC,CASSRDRGRQETQYF
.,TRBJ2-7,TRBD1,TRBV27,TGTGCCAGCAGTTTAGATTGGGACAGCTCCTACGAGCAGTACTTC,CASSLDWDSSYEQYF
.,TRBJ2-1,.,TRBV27,TGTGCCAGCAGTTGGGGGGGGCCCCACAATGAGCAGTTCTTC,CASSWGGPHNEQFF